This passage covers 21 T cell receptor beta chains from one sample sequenced in a study of response to subunit inactivated influenza vaccine. TCRdb reprocessed the RT-PCR reads with MiXCR, giving one entry per CDR3 protein. The sample includes 560,000 or so distinct CDR3 sequences, about 8% of them seen just once. The material sequenced was PBMCs from blood, taken approximately 25 months after vaccination. The receptors derive from a man aged 50 to 75 who received an inactivated influenza vaccine.

The rearrangement links TRBV10-3 to TRBJ2-7; the D is unclear. V lost 0 bases to trimming and J lost 5 bases, with 14 bases between them. This CDR3 has 15 residues. CDR1 ENHRY and CDR2 SYGVKD come from the germline V gene. Written as DNA, the CDR3 is TGTGCCATCAGTGAGTCTGAACTTTTTGGCCACGAGCAGTACTTC. It yields the protein CAISESELFGHEQYF.

This clonotype was detected a few times. The genes are TRBV5-5 and TRBJ2-3, with D possibly being TRBD1 or TRBD2 (5 bases each). Germline V gene data show CDR1 as SGHKS and CDR2 as YYEKEE (reference sequence). Deletions cut 5 bases from V and 2 bases from J, with 18 bases between. This CDR3 comprises 16 residues. This CDR3 reads CASRATPGRSTDTQYF. The CDR3 DNA reads as TGTGCCAGCAGAGCGACTCCGGGACGTTCCACAGATACGCAGTATTTT.

This clonotype was seen a handful of times. V gene TRBV2 combines with J gene TRBJ1-5, with 7 bases identical to TRBD1. The CDR3 is 14 residues long. The trim removed 7 bases at V and 3 bases at J, leaving 6 bases unmatched. Germline assignment: CDR1 SNHLY and CDR2 FYNNEI. CDR3 protein: CASTRTGPNQPQHF. The DNA of the CDR3 is TGTGCCAGCACCAGGACAGGCCCCAATCAGCCCCAGCATTTT.

CDR3 bases: TGTGCCAGCAATCGCAGCGGGAGCAGGTACGAGCAGTACTTC. Encoded protein: CASNRSGSRYEQYF. The chain has TRBV28 and TRBJ2-7, with 8 nucleotides matching TRBD2. The CDR3 length is 14 residues. Germline V gene data show CDR1 as MDHEN and CDR2 as SYDVKM. V was pared by 7 bases and J by 4 bases, with 9 bases of the junction left unmatched.

At least ten counts were recorded for this clonotype. The chain has TRBV20-1 and TRBJ1-6; D is perhaps TRBD1 (5 bases). Germline V gene data show CDR1 as DFQATT and CDR2 as SNEGSKA (reference sequence). Trimming shortened V by 0 bases and J by 7 bases, and 13 bases separated the two germline ends. This CDR3 region has 15 residues. CDR3 amino acids: CSAREWQGGNSPLHF. CDR3 DNA: TGCAGTGCTAGAGAGTGGCAGGGAGGCAATTCACCCCTCCACTTT.

This clonotype was detected a few times. The CDR3: CASSVESYRGEQYF. The CDR3 DNA reads TGTGCCAGCAGCGTAGAAAGCTACAGGGGAGAGCAGTACTTC. V is TRBV9 and J is TRBJ2-7; the match to TRBD1 covers 7 bases. J was trimmed by 7 bases and V by 0 bases; bases with no gene match: 7. CDR3 length: 14 residues. Germline loops: CDR1 SGDLS, CDR2 YYNGEE.

This clonotype appeared many times. The V call is TRBV15, the J call TRBJ2-2; D ambiguous. Trimming cost V 1 base and J 2 bases, with 8 bases left between them. Germline CDR1 LNHNV, CDR2 YYDKDF (reference sequence). CDR3 length: 15 amino acids. The CDR3 reads CATSRARGNTGELFF. CDR3 nucleotides: TGTGCCACCAGCAGAGCCCGCGGCAACACCGGGGAGCTGTTTTTT.

This clonotype was seen many times. This chain connects TRBV12-3 or TRBV12-4 to TRBJ2-3; 12 nucleotides match TRBD2. V gave up 6 bases and J gave up 4 bases; unmatched junction bases: 8. The CDR3 sequence is 16 residues long. CDR3 bases: TGTGCCAGCAGCCTGACTAGCGGGAGAGGATCAGATACGCAGTATTTT. It translates to CASSLTSGRGSDTQYF.

This clonotype was observed many times. The rearrangement joins TRBV29-1 to TRBJ2-1; D may be TRBD2 (6 bases). V dropped 5 bases and J dropped 12 bases, with 14 bases sitting between them. CDR3 size: 11 residues. Germline V gene data show CDR1 as SQVTM and CDR2 as ANQGSEA. The CDR3 nucleotides are TGCAGCGTTCCGGAGGGAGTCGGGCAGTTCTTC. Its translation is CSVPEGVGQFF.

This clonotype showed up many times. The chain recombines TRBV10-3 with TRBJ1-3; the D gene is possibly TRBD1 (5 bases). Trimming cost V 6 bases and J 0 bases, with 12 bases left between them. CDR3 size: 15 residues. CDR1 and CDR2 from the germline V gene are ENHRY and SYGVKD. The CDR3 sequence is CAISLGALSGNTIYF. The CDR3 DNA sequence: TGTGCCATCAGCCTCGGGGCGCTCTCTGGAAACACCATATATTTT.

This clonotype occurred many times. The chain couples TRBV2 to TRBJ2-3; D is unclear. The CDR3 consists of 13 residues. Trimming removed 6 bases at V and 7 bases at J, with 14 bases between. Germline loops: CDR1 SNHLY, CDR2 FYNNEI. The chain's CDR3 is CASSGYRRNTQYF. The CDR3 DNA is TGTGCCAGCAGCGGGTATCGGCGTAATACGCAGTATTTT. The whole variable domain, filled in from reference TRBV2 and TRBJ2-3, reads EPEVTQTPSHQVTQMGQEVILRCVPISNHLYFYWYRQILGQKVEFLVSFYNNEISEKSEIFDDQFSVERPDGSNFTLKIRSTKLEDSAMYFCASSGYRRNTQYFGPGTRLTVL.

The chain links TRBV20-1 to TRBJ2-3; no firm D call. CDR1 DFQATT and CDR2 SNEGSKA come from the germline V gene (reference sequence). This CDR3 contains 13 residues. The ends were cut back, 1 base at V and 4 bases at J, with 9 bases in the middle. This chain's CDR3 is CSARGPASDTQYF. DNA for the CDR3: TGCAGTGCTAGAGGACCGGCGTCAGATACGCAGTATTTT.

This chain links TRBV10-2 with TRBJ2-3; weak D call: TRBD2 (6 bases). This CDR3 has 14 residues. In germline, CDR1 is WSHSY, CDR2 SAAADI. The V gene lost 4 bases and the J gene lost 6 bases, with 14 bases spanning the gap. In DNA, the CDR3 is TGCGCCAGCAGTGGAACACGGGCGGGGGATACGCAGTATTTT. Amino acid sequence: CASSGTRAGDTQYF.

This clonotype was found many times. The rearrangement joins TRBV28 to TRBJ2-5; possibly TRBD1 or TRBD2 for D (5 bases each). V shed 2 bases and J shed 3 bases, with 7 bases lying between them. The germline V gene has CDR1 MDHEN and CDR2 SYDVKM. CDR3 length equals 13 residues. The CDR3 nucleotides read TGTGCCAGCAGTTTAGGGGACGAAGAGACCCAGTACTTC. It encodes CASSLGDEETQYF. Complete variable domain (other parts from reference TRBV28 and TRBJ2-5): DVKVTQSSRYLVKRTGEKVFLECVQDMDHENMFWYRQDPGLGLRLIYFSYDVKMKEKGDIPEGYSVSREKKERFSLILESASTNQTSMYLCASSLGDEETQYFGPGTRLLVL.

The J gene is TRBJ2-1, the V gene TRBV7-2; D is possibly TRBD2 (5 bases). This CDR3 spans 17 amino acids. CDR1 SGHTA and CDR2 FQGNSA come from the germline V gene. V was clipped by 5 bases and J by 12 bases, with 29 bases between them. The CDR3 spells CASSPDAGIAPQWWQFF. In DNA, the CDR3 is TGTGCCAGCAGCCCAGACGCCGGGATCGCACCCCAATGGTGGCAGTTCTTC.

In this sample, this clonotype turned up a few times. J is TRBJ2-2 and V is TRBV29-1, with D maybe TRBD1 (6 bases). CDR1 SQVTM and CDR2 ANQGSEA come from the germline V gene. V lost 4 bases to trimming and J lost 1 base, with 10 bases between them. The length of the CDR3 is 14 residues. The CDR3 protein is CSVADRLNTGELFF. The CDR3 DNA reads as TGCAGCGTTGCGGACAGATTGAACACCGGGGAGCTGTTTTTT.

This clonotype was recorded at least ten times. This sequence joins TRBV20-1 and TRBJ2-1, with D possibly being TRBD2 (6 bases). Germline V CDR1 and CDR2: DFQATT, SNEGSKA (reference sequence). V was pared by 0 bases and J by 3 bases, with 15 bases between. This CDR3 region has 16 residues. CDR3 region: CSARDLSGPLYNEQFF. CDR3 nucleotide sequence: TGCAGTGCTAGAGATCTAAGCGGGCCCCTCTACAATGAGCAGTTCTTC.

This clonotype was observed a few times. The chain joins TRBV6-2 or TRBV6-3 to TRBJ2-3, with TRBD1 identical over 8 bases. This CDR3 spans 14 amino acids. Germline loops: CDR1 MNHEY, CDR2 SVGEGT. V shed 5 bases, J shed 5 bases, and the junction held 6 bases outside the gene matches. In DNA, the CDR3 is TGTGCCAGCAGTCCCAGGGGGCAAGAAGATACGCAGTATTTT. It translates to CASSPRGQEDTQYF.

In its sample, this clonotype was seen a few times. The rearrangement links TRBV4-3 to TRBJ1-1; tentatively, D is TRBD1 (6 bases). This CDR3 is built from 15 residues. V lost 5 bases and J lost 4, with 17 bases in between. CDR1 LGHNA and CDR2 YSLEER come from the germline V gene. CDR3 sequence (DNA): TGCGCCAGCAGCATACGTCACAGGGATGCCACTGAAGCTTTCTTT. It encodes CASSIRHRDATEAFF.

This chain uses TRBV7-9 with TRBJ2-7; D is undetermined. This CDR3 region has 15 residues. V lost 1 base and J lost 5, with 15 bases in between. Germline CDR1 and CDR2: SEHNR and FQNEAQ (reference sequence). The CDR3 sequence is CASSLEGLSQNEQYF. For the CDR3, the DNA is TGTGCCAGCAGCTTAGAGGGCTTGTCCCAAAACGAGCAGTACTTC.

This clonotype was picked up many times. This chain links TRBV9 with TRBJ2-5; D perhaps matches TRBD1 (6 bases). Trimming shortened V by 0 bases and J by 2 bases, and 11 bases separated the two germline ends. Per the germline V gene, CDR1 is SGDLS and CDR2 is YYNGEE. CDR3 length equals 15 residues. The CDR3 is CASSVGDRLQETQYF. As DNA, the CDR3 is TGTGCCAGCAGCGTAGGAGACAGGTTACAAGAGACCCAGTACTTC. Using reference TRBV9 and TRBJ2-5 for the parts outside the CDR3, the full variable domain is DSGVTQTPKHLITATGQRVTLRCSPRSGDLSVYWYQQSLDQGLQFLIQYYNGEERAKGNILERFSAQQFPDLHSELNLSSLELGDSALYFCASSVGDRLQETQYFGPGTRLLVL.